A selection of T cell receptor beta chains follows, all from one sample in a study of tumor-infiltrating lymphocytes in primary liver carcinoma. MiXCR, applied by TCRdb to the multiplex PCR reads, yields one record per CDR3 protein. The sample yields roughly 91,000 distinct CDR3 sequences, about 70% seen once. The sequencing sample was made of liver tumor tissue from sampling region 5. The receptor set was obtained from a woman aged 55 to 70 with primary liver carcinoma and hepatitis B virus infection. Each CDR3 is given without its conserved first and last residue. Fields, in order: V gene, CDR3 protein.

V: TRBV11-2
CDR3: ASNLDGWGRDTQY

V: TRBV29-1
CDR3: RVEGATGEQETQY

V: TRBV6-1
CDR3: TSSEGTGGSWEQY

V: TRBV12-3/TRBV12-4
CDR3: ASSLGLTENQPQR

V: TRBV6-6
CDR3: AGSYLGQKANFGYT

V: TRBV5-1
CDR3: ASSPGSLAGLYNERV

V: TRBV28
CDR3: ASSAPQGARTKAF

V: TRBV9
CDR3: ASSVGPGGNTEAF

V: TRBV11-1
CDR3: ASRGDSGNTIY

V: TRBV10-2
CDR3: ASSHSQGRNSPLH

V: TRBV30
CDR3: AWSRIGREHEQF

V: TRBV6-1
CDR3: ASGEMRVGAYEQY

V: TRBV28
CDR3: ASGLAGTGRANVLT

V: TRBV4-2
CDR3: ASSQRAGANTRELF

V: TRBV6-5
CDR3: ASSPNPRDGTQY

V: TRBV11-2
CDR3: GSSLGDRTRAEAF

V: TRBV30
CDR3: AWSVRIGNGNQPQH